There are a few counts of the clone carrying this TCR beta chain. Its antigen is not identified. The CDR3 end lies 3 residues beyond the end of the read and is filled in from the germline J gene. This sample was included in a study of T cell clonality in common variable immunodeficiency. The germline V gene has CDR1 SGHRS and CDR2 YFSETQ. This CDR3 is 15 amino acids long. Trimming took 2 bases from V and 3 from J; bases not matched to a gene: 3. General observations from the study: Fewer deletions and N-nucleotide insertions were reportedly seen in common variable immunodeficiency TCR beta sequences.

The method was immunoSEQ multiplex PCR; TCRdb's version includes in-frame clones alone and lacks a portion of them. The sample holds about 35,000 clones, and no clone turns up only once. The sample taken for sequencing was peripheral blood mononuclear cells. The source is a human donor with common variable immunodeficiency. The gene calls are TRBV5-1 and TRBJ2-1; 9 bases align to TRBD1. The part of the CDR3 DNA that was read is TGCGCCAGCAGCTTAGGACAGGGGTTCTACAATGAG. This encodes CASSLGQGFYNE. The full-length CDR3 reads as CASSLGQGFYNEQFF.